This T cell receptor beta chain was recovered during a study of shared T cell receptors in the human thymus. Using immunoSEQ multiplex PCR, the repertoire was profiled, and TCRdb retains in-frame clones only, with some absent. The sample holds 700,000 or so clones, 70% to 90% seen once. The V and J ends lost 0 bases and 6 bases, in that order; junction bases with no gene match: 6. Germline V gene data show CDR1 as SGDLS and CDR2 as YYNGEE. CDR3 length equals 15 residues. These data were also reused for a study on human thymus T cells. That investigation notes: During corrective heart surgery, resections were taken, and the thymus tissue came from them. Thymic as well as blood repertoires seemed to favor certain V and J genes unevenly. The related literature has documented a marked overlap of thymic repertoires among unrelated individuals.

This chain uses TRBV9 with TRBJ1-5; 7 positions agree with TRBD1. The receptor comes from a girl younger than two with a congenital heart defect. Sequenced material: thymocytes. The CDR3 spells CASSVGTGGAQPQHF. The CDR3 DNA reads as TGTGCCAGCAGCGTAGGGACAGGAGGGGCTCAGCCCCAGCATTTT.